The entry below gives a single T cell receptor beta chain sequence along with its context. Data came from immunoSEQ multiplex PCR; TCRdb stores just in-frame clones and leaves some out. The table has 500,000 or so clones, 87% seen once; the top ten hold roughly 0.7%. This record belongs to a study of blood T cell repertoires in COVID-19. The CDR3 has 17 amino acids. Germline-derived CDR1 and CDR2 are SGHRS and YFSETQ. The trim removed 0 bases at V and 4 bases at J, leaving 7 bases unmatched. The gene calls are TRBV5-1 and TRBJ2-1, with 10 bases lining up with TRBD2. The sequenced material came from PBMCs or T cells enriched from blood (not recorded which). The receptor comes from a woman younger than 30 who had recovered from COVID-19. CDR3 amino acids: CASSLASGGLLYNEQFF. The CDR3 DNA is TGCGCCAGCAGCTTGGCTAGCGGGGGCCTCTTATACAATGAGCAGTTCTTC.